The 32 T cell receptor beta chains presented below share a single source sample, sequenced in a study of T cell changes during pregnancy in multiple sclerosis. Using immunoSEQ multiplex PCR, the repertoire was profiled, and TCRdb retains in-frame clones only, with some absent. Of approximately 46,000 clones listed, 90% are singletons. Sequencing was performed on peripheral blood, taken after pregnancy. The receptors here all came from a female donor in good health, enrolled as a control in a pregnancy study.

This chain uses TRBV7-9 with TRBJ1-2; TRBD1 might be the D (5 bases). The CDR3 has 15 amino acids. V was trimmed by 0 bases and J by 2 bases, leaving 10 bases between them. CDR1 SEHNR and CDR2 FQNEAQ come from the germline V gene (reference sequence). In DNA form, the CDR3 reads TGTGCCAGCAGCTTAGCGGGGGGGACGAACTATGGCTACACCTTC. This encodes CASSLAGGTNYGYTF.

J is TRBJ2-1 and V is TRBV7-9; perhaps TRBD2 as D (5 bases). The CDR3 length is 14 residues. Trimming cost V 1 base and J 7 bases, with 11 bases left between them. Germline V gene lookup returns CDR1 SEHNR and CDR2 FQNEAQ (reference sequence). The CDR3 reads CASSLEAVGNEQFF. CDR3 nucleotide sequence: TGTGCCAGCAGCTTAGAAGCGGTCGGGAATGAGCAGTTCTTC. Full variable domain (outside the CDR3, taken from reference TRBV7-9 and TRBJ2-1): DTGVSQNPRHKITKRGQNVTFRCDPISEHNRLYWYRQTLGQGPEFLTYFQNEAQLEKSRLLSDRFSAERPKGSFSTLEIQRTEQGDSAMYLCASSLEAVGNEQFFGPGTRLTVL.

CDR3 bases: TGTGCCAGCAGCCAACAGGGGGGAAGTTCCACTGAAGCTTTCTTT. Translating gives CASSQQGGSSTEAFF. V gene TRBV6-4 combines with J gene TRBJ1-1; TRBD1 matches at 8 bases. V gave up 6 bases and J gave up 4 bases; unmatched junction bases: 10. Looked up from germline, CDR1 is MRHNA and CDR2 is SNTAGT. CDR3 length: 15 residues.

V usage is TRBV30 and J usage is TRBJ2-7; 8 bases align to TRBD2. J was trimmed by 5 bases and V by 1 base; bases with no gene match: 4. Germline-derived CDR1 and CDR2 are GTSNPN and SVGIG (reference sequence). This CDR3 comprises 13 residues. CDR3 in DNA: TGTGCCTGGAGTGGAGCGGGAGTACACGAGCAGTACTTC. This sequence encodes CAWSGAGVHEQYF.

This clone was counted once. The identical CDR3 is also encoded by other nucleotide sequences in the sample. This chain joins TRBV6-5 and TRBJ1-6, with D tentatively TRBD1 (6 bases). This CDR3 has 15 residues. In germline, CDR1 is MNHEY, CDR2 SVGAGI. Trimming took off 2 bases at V and 8 bases at J, with 13 bases between the two ends. In DNA form, the CDR3 reads TGTGCCAGCAGTTACGGAGAAGGGGGATATTCACCCCTCCACTTT. Protein sequence: CASSYGEGGYSPLHF.

The rearrangement uses TRBV28 and TRBJ2-7; 8 positions agree with TRBD1. Germline CDR1 reads MDHEN; CDR2 reads SYDVKM. With V trimmed by 4 bases and J by 6 bases, 11 bases remained unmatched. The CDR3 runs 15 residues. The CDR3 loop is CASSSFDRGWGEQYF. In nucleotides, the CDR3 is TGTGCCAGCAGTTCCTTTGACAGGGGATGGGGCGAGCAGTACTTC.

The table lists this clone with a few counts. This chain joins TRBV7-2 and TRBJ2-7; TRBD2 agrees at 8 bases. V trimming: 6 bases; J trimming: 6 bases; junction bases outside the gene matches: 13. CDR3 size: 15 residues. Looked up from germline, CDR1 is SGHTA and CDR2 is FQGNSA. The CDR3 region is CASSLGTRGRGEQYF. For the CDR3, the DNA is TGTGCCAGCAGTTTGGGGACTAGGGGGAGAGGCGAGCAGTACTTC.

J is TRBJ2-6 and V is TRBV6-1, with D maybe TRBD2 (5 bases). CDR3 length equals 15 residues. Per germline, CDR1 MNHNS and CDR2 SASEGT. Trimming pared 4 bases from V and 2 bases from J, leaving 9 bases between. The CDR3 sequence is CASSAMGAGANVLTF. The CDR3 bases are TGTGCCAGCAGTGCCATGGGAGCTGGGGCCAACGTCCTGACTTTC.

The chain couples TRBV13 to TRBJ1-1; weak D call: TRBD1 (6 bases). This CDR3 has 15 residues. Trimming stripped 1 base from V and 1 base from J, with 10 bases between. Germline V lookup: CDR1 PRHDT, CDR2 FYEKMQ (reference sequence). The CDR3 DNA is TGTGCCAGCAGCTTAGCGGGGGGCCCGAACACTGAAGCTTTCTTT. This encodes CASSLAGGPNTEAFF.

The chain combines TRBV5-1 with TRBJ2-5, with 11 bases lining up with TRBD2. Germline V lookup: CDR1 SGHRS, CDR2 YFSETQ. CDR3 length equals 18 residues. Trimming took 0 bases from V and 7 from J; bases not matched to a gene: 14. The CDR3 DNA reads as TGCGCCAGCAGCTTGGGGCTAGCGGGAGGTCTTTTGAGGGGGACCCAGTACTTC. Its translation: CASSLGLAGGLLRGTQYF.

The gene calls are TRBV4-3 and TRBJ2-7; TRBD1 matches 7 bases. The germline V gene encodes CDR1 LGHNA and CDR2 YSLEER. The CDR3 has 14 residues. J lost 2 bases, V lost 4 bases, and 5 bases had no gene match. CDR3 DNA sequence: TGCGCCAGCAGCCGAACCGGACAGGCCTACGAGCAGTACTTC. It codes for CASSRTGQAYEQYF.

The rearrangement joins TRBV7-9 to TRBJ2-1; 7 nucleotides agree with TRBD2. Germline lookup yields CDR1 SEHNR and CDR2 FQNEAQ (reference sequence). The CDR3 spans 16 residues. After removal of 4 bases from V and 2 bases from J, the junction contained 8 bases not matched to a gene. CDR3 nucleotide sequence: TGTGCCAGCAGCTCATTCGAGCGGGGAACCTACAATGAGCAGTTCTTC. As protein: CASSSFERGTYNEQFF.

This chain uses TRBV18 with TRBJ2-7, with D perhaps matching TRBD2 (5 bases). Trimming pared 1 base from V and 5 bases from J, leaving 18 bases between. CDR3 length: 16 amino acids. CDR1 is KGHSH, CDR2 LQKENI, per germline. CDR3 residues: CASSPLGQPGSNEQYF. Written as DNA, the CDR3 is TGTGCCAGCTCACCACTAGGGCAGCCGGGATCCAACGAGCAGTACTTC.

The chain combines TRBV15 with TRBJ2-7; TRBD1 agrees at 11 bases. After removal of 8 bases from V and 7 bases from J, the junction contained 10 bases not matched to a gene. Germline values: CDR1 LNHNV, CDR2 YYDKDF (reference sequence). This CDR3 region has 14 residues. CDR3 loop: CATELDRGLQEQYF. CDR3 DNA sequence: TGTGCCACCGAACTGGACAGGGGGCTGCAAGAGCAGTACTTC. Supplemented by reference TRBV15 and TRBJ2-7, the full variable domain reads DAMVIQNPRYQVTQFGKPVTLSCSQTLNHNVMYWYQQKSSQAPKLLFHYYDKDFNNEADTPDNFQSRRPNTSFCFLDIRSPGLGDTAMYLCATELDRGLQEQYFGPGTRLTVT.

The gene calls are TRBV9 and TRBJ1-2, with TRBD1 identical over 7 bases. The V and J ends lost 4 bases and 1 base, in that order; junction bases with no gene match: 10. There are 16 residues in the CDR3. Germline loops: CDR1 SGDLS, CDR2 YYNGEE. In nucleotides, the CDR3 is TGTGCCAGCAGCCAGAGCCGGGACAGAGTTAACTATGGCTACACCTTC. Its translation: CASSQSRDRVNYGYTF. Based on the CDR3 plus reference TRBV9 and TRBJ1-2, the full variable domain is DSGVTQTPKHLITATGQRVTLRCSPRSGDLSVYWYQQSLDQGLQFLIQYYNGEERAKGNILERFSAQQFPDLHSELNLSSLELGDSALYFCASSQSRDRVNYGYTFGSGTRLTVV.

The chain combines TRBV15 with TRBJ1-6; 7 nucleotides match TRBD1. Per germline, CDR1 LNHNV and CDR2 YYDKDF (reference sequence). The CDR3 spans 15 residues. With 0 bases clipped from V and 8 bases from J, the junction kept 4 bases outside the gene matches. The CDR3 DNA reads TGTGCCACCAGCAGAGATCGAGGGGGCGATTCACCCCTCCACTTT. Amino acid sequence: CATSRDRGGDSPLHF.

This chain connects TRBV25-1 to TRBJ1-6; the D is unclear. This CDR3 region has 11 residues. In germline, CDR1 is MGHDK, CDR2 SYGVNS. V dropped 2 bases and J dropped 14 bases, with 7 bases sitting between them. DNA of the CDR3: TGTGCCAGCAGTGAAGTGGGAGCCCTCCACTTT. Translation gives CASSEVGALHF.

The J gene is TRBJ1-1, the V gene TRBV28; 12 nucleotides match TRBD1. CDR3 length: 16 amino acids. With 8 bases clipped from V and 3 bases from J, the junction kept 10 bases outside the gene matches. Germline V gene lookup returns CDR1 MDHEN and CDR2 SYDVKM. CDR3 residues: CASSPGQGARYTEAFF. CDR3 nucleotides: TGTGCCAGCTCACCGGGACAGGGGGCGCGGTACACTGAAGCTTTCTTT. Variable domain in full (rest from reference TRBV28 and TRBJ1-1): DVKVTQSSRYLVKRTGEKVFLECVQDMDHENMFWYRQDPGLGLRLIYFSYDVKMKEKGDIPEGYSVSREKKERFSLILESASTNQTSMYLCASSPGQGARYTEAFFGQGTRLTVV.

The chain carries TRBV4-1 and TRBJ1-6, with 12 bases lining up with TRBD1. This CDR3 contains 19 residues. CDR1 is MGHRA, CDR2 YSYEKL, per germline. V was clipped by 2 bases and J by 10 bases; unmatched bases: 15. CDR3 protein: CASSQWDVPGQGARSPLHF. The CDR3 DNA follows: TGCGCCAGCAGCCAATGGGACGTTCCGGGACAGGGGGCTAGATCACCCCTCCACTTT.

The J gene is TRBJ2-5, the V gene TRBV9; D is possibly TRBD2 (6 bases). The germline V and J ends were trimmed by 2 bases and 5 bases, with 22 bases remaining between them. Germline lookup yields CDR1 SGDLS and CDR2 YYNGEE. This CDR3 is 17 amino acids long. CDR3 nucleotides: TGTGCCAGCAGCGTCTCCCCCTCATGGGCGGGGTGGGAGACCCAGTACTTC. This codes for CASSVSPSWAGWETQYF.

This clone occurred a few times. V is TRBV19 and J is TRBJ1-1; D possibly corresponds to TRBD1 (5 bases). Deletions cut 5 bases from V and 0 bases from J, with 10 bases between. The germline CDR1 and CDR2 sequences are LNHDA and SQIVND (reference sequence). The CDR3 is 14 residues long. In nucleotides, the CDR3 is TGTGCCAGTAGTCCCTGGGACTTGAACACTGAAGCTTTCTTT. This codes for CASSPWDLNTEAFF.

This clone has only a few counts. The J gene is TRBJ2-2, the V gene TRBV9; D is unresolved. V was clipped by 4 bases and J by 0 bases, with 10 bases between them. This CDR3 is 15 amino acids long. Per germline, CDR1 SGDLS and CDR2 YYNGEE. In DNA, the CDR3 is TGTGCCAGCAGCATTCGACATGCGAACACCGGGGAGCTGTTTTTT. This sequence encodes CASSIRHANTGELFF.

The CDR3 is CASSIQQGGNTIYF. The CDR3 DNA reads as TGTGCCAGTAGTATCCAGCAGGGTGGAAACACCATATATTTT. This chain uses TRBV19 with TRBJ1-3, with D perhaps matching TRBD1 (5 bases). Trimming pared 3 bases from V and 3 bases from J, leaving 9 bases between. Germline V gene lookup returns CDR1 LNHDA and CDR2 SQIVND (reference sequence). This CDR3 has 14 amino acids.

The V call is TRBV19, the J call TRBJ2-3; weak D call: TRBD2 (6 bases). This CDR3 spans 17 amino acids. Germline CDR1 LNHDA, CDR2 SQIVND (reference sequence). Trimming left V 4 bases short and J 2 bases short, with 19 bases between. DNA for the CDR3: TGTGCCAGTAGTACGGGCCGGGGGAAAACCTTCACAGATACGCAGTATTTT. It yields the protein CASSTGRGKTFTDTQYF.

This chain uses TRBV18 with TRBJ2-2, with 9 bases identical to TRBD2. Germline V CDR1 and CDR2: KGHSH, LQKENI. V gave up 2 bases and J gave up 3 bases; unmatched junction bases: 4. There are 16 residues in the CDR3. The CDR3 nucleotides read TGTGCCAGCTCACCATTAGCGGGGGCCTACACCGGGGAGCTGTTTTTT. Translating it yields CASSPLAGAYTGELFF.

The chain is built from TRBV29-1 and TRBJ1-2, with TRBD1 identical over 8 bases. This CDR3 has 12 amino acids. Germline values: CDR1 SQVTM, CDR2 ANQGSEA. The CDR3 here is CSGKTGAYGYTF. CDR3 bases: TGCAGTGGAAAGACAGGGGCCTATGGCTACACCTTC.

The chain links TRBV6-5 to TRBJ1-2; the D is unclear. The V end lost 4 bases, the J end lost 8 bases, and 14 bases lay between the germline ends. The CDR3 is 13 residues long. The V gene's germline CDR1 is MNHEY and CDR2 SVGAGI. The CDR3 DNA reads TGTGCCAGCAGTTTCTCAGGAGCTCGGGGCTACACCTTC. The encoded protein is CASSFSGARGYTF.

V gene TRBV25-1 combines with J gene TRBJ1-3; D is unclear. V lost 1 base, J lost 0 bases, and 16 bases lay in between. Germline lookup yields CDR1 MGHDK and CDR2 SYGVNS. This CDR3 contains 18 residues. The CDR3 spells CASSEWRMGTDSGNTIYF. DNA for the CDR3: TGTGCCAGCAGTGAATGGAGGATGGGTACCGACTCTGGAAACACCATATATTTT.

The CDR3 sequence is CASSLGSGSSYEQYF. The CDR3 region has the DNA TGTGCCAGCAGTTTAGGTAGCGGTAGCTCCTACGAGCAGTACTTC. The V call is TRBV27, the J call TRBJ2-7, with D perhaps matching TRBD2 (6 bases). This CDR3 is 15 amino acids long. V gave up 2 bases and J gave up 0 bases, with 11 bases separating them. Germline-derived CDR1 and CDR2 are MNHEY and SMNVEV (reference sequence).

CDR3 region: CASSWRGGGYEQYF. DNA of the CDR3: TGTGCCAGCAGCTGGCGGGGGGGCGGCTACGAGCAGTACTTC. The chain uses TRBV5-5 and TRBJ2-7, with 9 bases identical to TRBD2. This CDR3 comprises 14 residues. CDR1 SGHKS and CDR2 YYEKEE come from the germline V gene (reference sequence). Unmatched junction bases numbered 4, after V lost 3 bases and J lost 3 bases.

V and J are TRBV25-1 and TRBJ1-1, with D maybe TRBD1 (6 bases). CDR3 size: 13 residues. Germline V CDR1 and CDR2: MGHDK, SYGVNS. Trimming left V 6 bases short and J 4 bases short, with 12 bases between. The CDR3 sequence is CASRLTGSTEAFF. The CDR3 nucleotides are TGTGCCAGCAGGCTTACAGGGAGCACTGAAGCTTTCTTT.

The chain is built from TRBV30 and TRBJ2-1; TRBD1 is a possible D gene (6 bases). The CDR3 has 15 residues. Trimming cost V 2 bases and J 5 bases, with 16 bases left between them. Germline loops: CDR1 GTSNPN, CDR2 SVGIG (reference sequence). CDR3 protein: CAWSPRQGSNNEQFF. The DNA of the CDR3 is TGTGCCTGGAGTCCCCGGCAGGGGAGTAACAATGAGCAGTTCTTC.